The 7 T cell receptor beta chains below come from one sample, sequenced in a study of CD8+ T cells in alopecia areata. RNA, once extracted, was reverse transcribed into cDNA for use as the sequencing template. TCRdb's copy holds only in-frame clones and misses some; the assay was immunoSEQ multiplex PCR. The table includes 150,000 to 200,000 clones, about 60% detected once. Specimen: CD4+ T cells sorted from blood. These receptor sequences come from a human donor in good health.

The gene calls are TRBV9 and TRBJ2-1; D not resolved. V was cut by 3 bases and J by 0 bases, with 10 bases left in between. Germline-derived CDR1 and CDR2 are SGDLS and YYNGEE. This CDR3 is built from 15 residues. The CDR3 reads CASSEHSSSYNEQFF. CDR3 nucleotide sequence: TGTGCCAGCAGCGAACATTCGAGCTCCTACAATGAGCAGTTCTTC.

This clone appeared a few times. The genes are TRBV28 and TRBJ1-4; D is unclear. The CDR3 spans 14 residues. V lost 4 bases to trimming and J lost 0 bases, with 6 bases between them. Germline CDR1 reads MDHEN; CDR2 reads SYDVKM. CDR3 nucleotide sequence: TGTGCCAGCAGTTCGAGGACAACTAATGAAAAACTGTTTTTT. Its translation: CASSSRTTNEKLFF.

The rearrangement uses TRBV29-1 and TRBJ2-7; weak D call: TRBD1 (6 bases). V dropped 4 bases and J dropped 5 bases, with 12 bases sitting between them. There are 12 residues in the CDR3. Germline loops: CDR1 SQVTM, CDR2 ANQGSEA. The CDR3 DNA reads as TGCAGCGTTGCGGGACAATCTGACGAGCAGTACTTC. Amino acids: CSVAGQSDEQYF.

This clone was detected a few times. V gene TRBV5-1 combines with J gene TRBJ2-2; D uncertain. The germline V gene has CDR1 SGHRS and CDR2 YFSETQ. This CDR3 contains 13 residues. The germline V and J ends were trimmed by 5 bases and 6 bases, with 11 bases remaining between them. The CDR3 region is CASSVDLAGELFF. As DNA, the CDR3 is TGCGCCAGCAGTGTGGACCTGGCCGGGGAGCTGTTTTTT.

V usage is TRBV5-4 and J usage is TRBJ2-7, with a weak D call TRBD2 (5 bases). The CDR3 has 14 amino acids. CDR1 and CDR2 (germline): SGHNT, YYREEE (reference sequence). V was shortened by 5 bases and J by 3 bases, with 15 bases between the two germline ends. The chain's CDR3 is CASRRTPLVYEQYF. The CDR3 coding sequence is TGTGCCAGCAGGCGGACTCCGTTAGTCTACGAGCAGTACTTC.

V is TRBV4-1 and J is TRBJ2-3; TRBD1 matches 8 bases. After removal of 1 base from V and 3 bases from J, the junction contained 9 bases not matched to a gene. The CDR3 spans 17 residues. The germline CDR1 and CDR2 sequences are MGHRA and YSYEKL. The CDR3 region has the DNA TGCGCCAGCAGCCAAGGGCCCGGACAGGGAGGTACAGATACGCAGTATTTT. Translation gives CASSQGPGQGGTDTQYF.

The gene calls are TRBV28 and TRBJ2-1, with D perhaps matching TRBD2 (5 bases). The CDR3 is made up of 14 amino acids. Germline V gene data show CDR1 as MDHEN and CDR2 as SYDVKM. Trimming shortened V by 1 base and J by 8 bases, and 12 bases separated the two germline ends. The CDR3 loop is CASSLSSGFHEQFF. The CDR3 DNA sequence: TGTGCCAGCAGTTTATCATCGGGGTTCCATGAGCAGTTCTTC.